The sequence of this T cell receptor beta chain was determined in a study of blood T cell repertoires in COVID-19. On the study more broadly: Sites in the United States, Italy and Spain provided acute and convalescent COVID-19 samples. Sample material is recorded as cDNA or gDNA derived from T cells, B-cell-depleted T cells, or PBMCs.

V lost 2 bases, J lost 2 bases, and 9 bases lay in between. The CDR3 is made up of 14 amino acids. Germline V CDR1 and CDR2: MDHEN, SYDVKM. Original methodology: Estimation of nucleated cell counts was performed using reference gene primer amplification. Clones were sequenced by immunoSEQ multiplex PCR, and TCRdb holds only the in-frame ones, with some missing. V and J calls and clone size are given by that table; D and trimming were obtained from the DNA. The sample carries 270,000 or so clones, over 70% recorded once. This clonotype originated in a human donor in a cohort sampled during active COVID-19. The chain has TRBV28 and TRBJ1-2; possibly TRBD1 for D (5 bases). Material: peripheral blood. The CDR3 reads CASSLPQGNYGYTF. As DNA, the CDR3 is TGTGCCAGCAGTTTACCCCAGGGAAACTATGGCTACACCTTC.